This T cell receptor beta chain was obtained from a study of T cells in Graves' hyperthyroidism and ophthalmopathy. On the study more broadly: Prior to any treatment, at the point of initial diagnosis, peripheral blood was collected.

In germline, CDR1 is MDHEN, CDR2 SYDVKM. The CDR3 contains 14 residues. V dropped 8 bases and J dropped 1 base, with 11 bases sitting between them. This clonotype was counted ten times or more. RNA transcripts were the template for amplifying TCR beta CDR3 regions. HTBI primers drove first-round RT-PCR of the TCR CDR3. One entry per CDR3 protein results from TCRdb running MiXCR on the multiplex PCR reads. The sample has approximately 530,000 distinct CDR3 sequences; about a sixth are singletons. Sequencing was carried out using blood. The J gene is TRBJ2-2, the V gene TRBV28; D not certain. The receptor's source is a woman aged 18 to 35 with Graves' hyperthyroidism. The CDR3 nucleotides read TGTGCCAGCGGCCGCCGCCTGAACACCGGGGAGCTGTTTTTT. This encodes CASGRRLNTGELFF.